This passage covers 3 T cell receptor beta chains from one sample sequenced in a study of blood T cells in healthy people across ages. A sample-barcoded 5' primer and a J-beta primer mix were used in a second PCR of roughly 7 to 11 cycles. TCRdb fed the 5' RACE reads into MiXCR, producing one record per CDR3 protein. The sample consists of roughly 2 million distinct CDR3 sequences, about 49% of them appearing once. Sequencing input: blood. The receptors here all came from a woman aged 40 to 55 in good health.

The chain couples TRBV29-1 to TRBJ2-7; TRBD2 agrees at 10 bases. The junction had 5 bases not matched to a gene; V was cut back by 7 bases and J by 2 bases. There are 13 residues in the CDR3. Germline V gene sequence: CDR1 SQVTM, CDR2 ANQGSEA. DNA of the CDR3: TGCAGCGGGTTAGCGGGGGGTACCTACGAGCAGTACTTC. Translating it yields CSGLAGGTYEQYF.

This chain's CDR3 is CASTSSGGMYEQYF. For the CDR3, the DNA is TGTGCCAGCACGAGTAGCGGGGGAATGTACGAGCAGTACTTC. This chain connects TRBV7-2 to TRBJ2-7; 9 nucleotides match TRBD2. V lost 7 bases to trimming and J lost 4 bases; unmatched junction nucleotides: 8. The germline V gene has CDR1 SGHTA and CDR2 FQGNSA. The CDR3 length is 14 residues.

This clonotype has a handful of counts. V is TRBV5-5 and J is TRBJ1-2; possibly TRBD1 for D (5 bases). Germline V gene data show CDR1 as SGHKS and CDR2 as YYEKEE (reference sequence). The V and J ends lost 0 bases and 5 bases respectively, with 14 bases between them. The CDR3 runs to 15 residues. The DNA for the CDR3 is TGTGCCAGCAGCTTGGAAGTAGGGGAAACGTATGGCTACACCTTC. Translation gives CASSLEVGETYGYTF.